These T cell receptor beta chains were read from a single sample in a study of cytomegalovirus exposure and HLA in healthy donors. Clones were sequenced by immunoSEQ multiplex PCR, and TCRdb holds only the in-frame ones, with some missing. Of about 120,000 clones listed, over 70% were seen once; the top ten hold roughly 3%. The sequencing input was PBMCs. The source of these receptors is a woman between 40 and 50 years old in good health and CMV-seropositive. Both conserved end residues are part of each CDR3. Fields, in order: D gene, clone size, J gene, V gene, CDR3 protein, CDR3 DNA. The D gene is left open where the match is weak. The size entry is marked missing in some rows and otherwise reads once, few, many or a size class.

d_gene: TRBD2; abundance: -; j_gene: TRBJ2-7; v_gene: TRBV7-3; CDR3aa: CASSKTSGSAYEQYF; CDR3nt: TGTGCCAGCAGCAAGACTAGCGGGAGCGCGTACGAGCAGTACTTC
d_gene: -; abundance: -; j_gene: TRBJ1-2; v_gene: TRBV7-9; CDR3aa: CASSLTLPGQPLDYGYTF; CDR3nt: TGTGCCAGCAGCCTCACTCTGCCAGGACAGCCTCTTGACTATGGCTACACCTTC
d_gene: -; abundance: many; j_gene: TRBJ1-1; v_gene: TRBV4-3; CDR3aa: CASSPTRWNTEAFF; CDR3nt: TGCGCCAGCAGCCCCACGAGGTGGAACACTGAAGCTTTCTTT
d_gene: -; abundance: -; j_gene: TRBJ1-4; v_gene: TRBV28; CDR3aa: CASVGQGRKKLFF; CDR3nt: TGTGCCAGCGTCGGGCAGGGAAGGAAAAAACTGTTTTTT
d_gene: TRBD2; abundance: -; j_gene: TRBJ2-1; v_gene: TRBV6-5; CDR3aa: CASSYGLAGGDEQFF; CDR3nt: TGTGCCAGCAGTTACGGACTAGCGGGAGGGGATGAGCAGTTCTTC
d_gene: TRBD1; abundance: once; j_gene: TRBJ2-1; v_gene: TRBV19; CDR3aa: CASSTMDRENNEQFF; CDR3nt: TGTGCCAGTAGTACGATGGACAGGGAGAACAATGAGCAGTTCTTC
d_gene: -; abundance: -; j_gene: TRBJ1-1; v_gene: TRBV5-8; CDR3aa: CASSLVGAGTEAFF; CDR3nt: TGTGCCAGCAGCTTAGTGGGGGCTGGAACTGAAGCTTTCTTT
d_gene: -; abundance: -; j_gene: TRBJ1-1; v_gene: TRBV30; CDR3aa: CAWSVLGGLSTEAFF; CDR3nt: TGTGCCTGGAGTGTACTGGGGGGGCTGAGCACTGAAGCTTTCTTT
d_gene: -; abundance: -; j_gene: TRBJ1-2; v_gene: TRBV29-1; CDR3aa: CSVEGQGGYTF; CDR3nt: TGCAGCGTTGAAGGTCAGGGAGGCTACACCTTC
d_gene: TRBD1; abundance: -; j_gene: TRBJ1-2; v_gene: TRBV6-1; CDR3aa: CASSTTGTANYGYTF; CDR3nt: TGTGCCAGCAGTACAACCGGGACAGCTAACTATGGCTACACCTTC
d_gene: TRBD2; abundance: -; j_gene: TRBJ2-1; v_gene: TRBV4-3; CDR3aa: CASSQGSTGIGTSGYNEQFF; CDR3nt: TGCGCCAGCAGCCAAGGTAGCACAGGGATCGGGACTAGCGGTTACAATGAGCAGTTCTTC